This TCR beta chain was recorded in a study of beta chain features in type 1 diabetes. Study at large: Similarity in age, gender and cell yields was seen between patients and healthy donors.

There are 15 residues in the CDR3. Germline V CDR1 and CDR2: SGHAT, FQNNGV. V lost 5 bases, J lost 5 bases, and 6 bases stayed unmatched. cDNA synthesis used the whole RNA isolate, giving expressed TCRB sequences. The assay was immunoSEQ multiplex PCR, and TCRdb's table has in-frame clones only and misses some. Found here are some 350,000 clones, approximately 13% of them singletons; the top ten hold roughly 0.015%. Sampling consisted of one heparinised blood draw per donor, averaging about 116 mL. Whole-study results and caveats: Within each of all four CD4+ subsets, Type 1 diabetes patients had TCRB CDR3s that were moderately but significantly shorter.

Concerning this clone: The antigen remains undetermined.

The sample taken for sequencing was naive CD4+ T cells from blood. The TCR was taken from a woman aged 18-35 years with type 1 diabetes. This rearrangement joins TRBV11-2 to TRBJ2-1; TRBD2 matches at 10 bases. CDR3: CASSPTSGSNNEQFF. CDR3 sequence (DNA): TGTGCCAGCAGCCCGACTAGCGGGTCTAACAATGAGCAGTTCTTC. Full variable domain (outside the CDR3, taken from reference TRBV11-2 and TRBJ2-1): EAGVAQSPRYKIIEKRQSVAFWCNPISGHATLYWYQQILGQGPKLLIQFQNNGVVDDSQLPKDRFSAERLKGVDSTLKIQPAKLEDSAVYLCASSPTSGSNNEQFFGPGTRLTVL.